The TCR beta chain under discussion was sequenced for a study of T-cell memory formation after mild COVID-19. From the 5' RACE reads, TCRdb called clonotypes with MiXCR, one entry per CDR3 protein. The sample holds some 300,000 distinct CDR3 sequences, more than 20% seen once. V lost 6 bases to trimming and J lost 4 bases, with 8 bases between them. Germline CDR1 and CDR2: DFQATT and SNEGSKA (reference sequence). The CDR3 covers 11 residues. The sample taken for sequencing was PBMCs or a T cell subset sorted from them (not recorded which). The sequence was obtained from a man aged 18 to 29 who had mild COVID-19 (a few samples of this study predate the infection). Cell type and time point are not known. The genes are TRBV20-1 and TRBJ2-3; no firm D call. CDR3 sequence (DNA): TGCAGTGCCCAGCGAGCAGATACGCAGTATTTT. Protein: CSAQRADTQYF.